The TCR beta chain under discussion was sequenced for a study of cytotoxic CD8 clonotypes in ibrutinib-treated CLL (dated by TCRdb to about 2021). At the level of the whole study: In this cohort, 15 patients were treatment-naive and some 10 were relapsed/refractory, while roughly 17 had unmutated IGHV. Partial responses were observed in about 24 patients and complete responses in 2; after a median follow-up of around 68 months, remission was maintained in roughly 15 patients and progression was observed in approximately 12. Samples at response were collected after a median of about twelve months of treatment, with a range of roughly 6 to 40 months. On average, each sample had roughly 250,000 productive templates and approximately 85,000 productive rearrangements. Longitudinal samples were obtainable from about 30% of the roughly 90 participants in the trial. Cryopreserved peripheral blood mononuclear cells were collected before treatment, at response, and at either disease progression or sustained remission.

A remark on this clone: No cognate antigen has been identified for it. No much larger clonotype is one base removed from it; base qualities were not supplied.

V gives up 5 bases and J gives up 7 bases, and the segment between their germline ends measures 15 bases. The CDR3 runs 13 residues from the cysteine to the phenylalanine. The retained sequence is limited to the CDR3, 39 bases, with the frame set at the first base. For CDR1 and CDR2, the germline V gene lists SGHVS and FQNEAQ. What the research found in general, with its limitations: Public clonotypes were found to be uncommon and were observed to contract or remain stable during treatment; the increase in clonality was shown to reflect expansion of private clonotypes at ibrutinib response. At ibrutinib response clonality went up, during sustained remission it held steady, and at progression it dropped back toward baseline. Baseline clonality exceeded that of age-matched healthy donors and correlated strongly with circulating CD8+ T-cell counts. Sustained-remission and progressing patients did not have matched sampling times, and lymph node repertoires were not examined.

For TCR beta library preparation, approximately 2.2 micrograms of genomic DNA were isolated from cryopreserved PBMCs. High-throughput TCR beta sequencing was performed on longitudinal blood samples from CLL patients receiving ibrutinib monotherapy. The patients were enrolled in a single-center, open-label phase 2 trial of ibrutinib monotherapy. Each clonotype received, on average, 10x coverage in deep resolution sequencing performed on a MiSeq, where the target depth lay between 1 in 1 million and 1 in 200,000 T cells. The immunoSEQ hsTCRB Kit was used to generate TCR beta libraries. Per the source publication's procedure: The data were analyzed with ImmunoSEQ Analyzer and ImmunoSEQ Data Assistant, and V, D and J gene assignments followed IMGT definitions. Clonality was computed as one minus normalized Shannon entropy of productive rearrangement frequencies, ranging from 0 to 1. Only overrepresented clonotypes making up at least 0.05% of each patient's repertoire were included in the public clonotype analysis. Repertoires from thirteen age-matched healthy donors in immuneACCESS were used as clonality controls. TCRdb carries this immuneACCESS record with in-frame sequences only. Its versions omit some clonotypes, under half of them owing to an unresolved V gene in the studies checked, with the rest unexplained. V, J and clone size are those of that table, while D and trimming were read from the DNA. Here the sample has 300,000 to 350,000 clones; more than 65% occur a single time. 6.7% of the sample rests with the top ten.

The sequenced sample was PBMCs, obtained before ibrutinib treatment. The origin of this receptor is a human donor with chronic lymphocytic leukemia. The chain couples TRBV7-8 to TRBJ2-7; TRBD1 is a weak D gene call, 6 bases matching. The bases are TGTGCCAGCAGCCAACAGGGACCGCGGGAGCAGTACTTC. Its coded protein is CASSQQGPREQYF.